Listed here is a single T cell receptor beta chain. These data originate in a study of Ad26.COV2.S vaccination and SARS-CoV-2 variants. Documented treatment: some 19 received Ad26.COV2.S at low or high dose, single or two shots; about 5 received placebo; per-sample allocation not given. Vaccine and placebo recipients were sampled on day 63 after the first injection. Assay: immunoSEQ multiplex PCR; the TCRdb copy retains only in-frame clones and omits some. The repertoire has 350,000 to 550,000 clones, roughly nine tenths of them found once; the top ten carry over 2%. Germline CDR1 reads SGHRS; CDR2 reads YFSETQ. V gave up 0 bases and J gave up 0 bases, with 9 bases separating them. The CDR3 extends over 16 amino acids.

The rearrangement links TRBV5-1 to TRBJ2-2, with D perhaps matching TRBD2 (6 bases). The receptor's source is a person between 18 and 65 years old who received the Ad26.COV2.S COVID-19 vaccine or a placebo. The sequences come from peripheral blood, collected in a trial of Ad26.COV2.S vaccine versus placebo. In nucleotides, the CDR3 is TGCGCCAGCAGCTTGGGCGGGACCGCGAACACCGGGGAGCTGTTTTTT. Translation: CASSLGGTANTGELFF.